This entry describes one TCR beta chain. Its antigen is unidentified. Together with a sample-barcoded 5' primer, a J-beta primer mix was included in a second PCR lasting roughly 7 to 11 cycles. TCRdb used MiXCR to reprocess the 5' RACE reads, holding one entry per CDR3 protein. The data hold hundreds of thousands of distinct CDR3 sequences, with roughly 21% observed a single time. The data derive from a study of blood T cells in healthy people across ages. Study results and limitations: With age, beta diversity per million T cells declined roughly linearly, significantly by 40.

The TCR sequence derives from a man between 65 and 80 years old in good health. Sequencing input: blood.

The CDR3 sequence is CASSSQDEQFF. The DNA of the CDR3 is TGCGCCAGCAGCTCCCAGGACGAGCAGTTCTTC. The chain combines TRBV5-1 with TRBJ2-1; the D is unclear. CDR1 is SGHRS and CDR2 is YFSETQ in the germline V gene. The CDR3 sequence is 11 residues long. V lost 3 bases, J lost 10 bases, and 8 bases lay in between.